The 18 T cell receptor beta chains below were found in one sample sequenced in a study of early T cells in non-severe SARS-CoV-2 infection. TCRdb recomputed calls from the 5' RACE reads with MiXCR, one row per CDR3 protein. The sample yields approximately 97,000 distinct CDR3 sequences, approximately 11% seen once. The sequenced sample was whole blood, obtained at baseline. The receptors here all came from an adult who was a healthcare worker with PCR-confirmed SARS-CoV-2 infection or an uninfected control (not recorded which).

This clonotype was picked up a small number of times. This chain joins TRBV5-4 and TRBJ2-5, with D perhaps matching TRBD1 (5 bases). Germline values: CDR1 SGHNT, CDR2 YYREEE (reference sequence). The CDR3 loop spans 16 amino acids. V lost 3 bases to trimming and J lost 5 bases, with 20 bases between them. The CDR3 nucleotides are TGTGCCAGCAGCTCAGCCCGCAGGGATACGTCCGAGACCCAGTACTTC. This codes for CASSSARRDTSETQYF. The variable domain in full, with the rest retrieved from reference TRBV5-4 and TRBJ2-5, is ETGVTQSPTHLIKTRGQQVTLRCSSQSGHNTVSWYQQALGQGPQFIFQYYREEENGRGNFPPRFSGLQFPNYSSELNVNALELDDSALYLCASSSARRDTSETQYFGPGTRLLVL.

This sequence joins TRBV19 and TRBJ2-3, with 10 nucleotides matching TRBD2. The germline V gene has CDR1 LNHDA and CDR2 SQIVND (reference sequence). J gave up 5 bases and V 3 bases, and 2 bases lay outside the gene matches. The CDR3 spans 14 residues. CDR3 amino acids: CASSMRLAGDTQYF. The CDR3 DNA follows: TGTGCCAGTAGTATGAGACTAGCGGGAGATACGCAGTATTTT.

This clonotype was recorded at least ten times. The V and J genes are TRBV7-9 and TRBJ2-5; D is unclear. Trimming removed 8 bases from V and 4 bases from J, with 14 bases in between. From germline, CDR1 is SEHNR and CDR2 FQNEAQ (reference sequence). The CDR3 runs 13 residues. CDR3 sequence: CASSPKGPETQYF. The CDR3, as DNA: TGTGCCAGCTCCCCGAAGGGCCCAGAGACCCAGTACTTC.

This clonotype was seen a handful of times. CDR3 sequence reads: CASSLVAGGLNTQYF. Written as DNA, the CDR3 is TGTGCCAGCAGCTTGGTGGCGGGGGGGTTAAATACGCAGTATTTT. V is TRBV5-6 and J is TRBJ2-3, with 9 nucleotides matching TRBD2. The V gene end was trimmed by 0 bases and the J gene end by 7 bases; junction bases not matched to a gene: 6. There are 15 residues in the CDR3. Looked up from germline, CDR1 is SGHDT and CDR2 is YYEEEE.

This clonotype was recorded at least ten times. V and J are TRBV7-2 and TRBJ1-6; 7 bases agree with TRBD1. Germline trimming cut 6 bases from V and 4 bases from J; bases unmatched to any gene: 3. Germline assignment: CDR1 SGHTA and CDR2 FQGNSA. The length of the CDR3 is 14 residues. DNA of the CDR3: TGTGCCAGCAGGTGGGACAGATATAATTCACCCCTCCACTTT. Amino acid sequence: CASRWDRYNSPLHF.

The V gene is TRBV29-1, the J gene TRBJ2-3; D could derive from TRBD1 or TRBD2 (6 bases each). Germline loops: CDR1 SQVTM, CDR2 ANQGSEA. The V gene lost 4 bases and the J gene lost 2 bases, with 16 bases spanning the gap. The CDR3 sequence is 15 residues long. For the CDR3, the DNA is TGCAGCGTTGTGGTAGTGGGGGGCCTCACAGATACGCAGTATTTT. Its translation is CSVVVVGGLTDTQYF.

As regards this clonotype: This may be a read error: a much more frequent sequence differs by one nucleotide. In DNA, the CDR3 is TGCGCCAGCAGCAGCGGCGGGAGGGGAGAGACCCAGTGCTTC. Translated: CASSSGGRGETQCF. This chain uses TRBV5-1 with TRBJ2-5; 9 bases match TRBD2. Germline values: CDR1 SGHRS, CDR2 YFSETQ. CDR3 size: 14 residues.

This clonotype was seen only a few times. The chain couples TRBV2 to TRBJ2-7, with 8 positions matching TRBD2. The germline V gene has CDR1 SNHLY and CDR2 FYNNEI. V shed 3 bases and J 2 bases; nucleotides not matched to a gene: 3. The CDR3 totals 14 residues. As DNA, the CDR3 is TGTGCCAGCAGTGAGACGCGGGGGGCCTACGAGCAGTACTTC. This gives the protein CASSETRGAYEQYF.

This rearrangement joins TRBV9 to TRBJ1-1; D may be TRBD1 (5 bases). Germline CDR1 and CDR2: SGDLS and YYNGEE. This CDR3 is 14 amino acids long. The V gene lost 1 base and the J gene lost 7 bases, with 14 bases spanning the gap. CDR3 nucleotides: TGTGCCAGCAGCGTATTGCAGGGCCAGGGTGAAGCTTTCTTT. Encoded protein: CASSVLQGQGEAFF. Based on the CDR3 plus reference TRBV9 and TRBJ1-1, the full variable domain is DSGVTQTPKHLITATGQRVTLRCSPRSGDLSVYWYQQSLDQGLQFLIQYYNGEERAKGNILERFSAQQFPDLHSELNLSSLELGDSALYFCASSVLQGQGEAFFGQGTRLTVV.

This clonotype has just a few counts. The chain recombines TRBV5-8 with TRBJ1-1, with TRBD1 matching 8 bases. Germline V gene sequence: CDR1 SGHTS, CDR2 YDEGEE. V lost 4 bases, J lost 12 bases, and 11 bases stayed unmatched. This CDR3 has 13 amino acids. The CDR3, as DNA: TGTGCCAGCAGCGCTACCGGACAGGGTTCAACTTTCTTT. It codes for CASSATGQGSTFF.

This clonotype was counted between two and nine times. The chain couples TRBV20-1 to TRBJ2-5, with TRBD2 as a possible D gene (6 bases). V gave up 0 bases and J gave up 4 bases, with 18 bases separating them. CDR1 DFQATT and CDR2 SNEGSKA come from the germline V gene (reference sequence). This CDR3 is built from 16 residues. CDR3 sequence reads: CSARDRGGRPAETQYF. CDR3 DNA: TGCAGTGCTAGAGATCGGGGAGGCCGGCCGGCAGAGACCCAGTACTTC.

A few counts support this clonotype. The V gene is TRBV29-1, the J gene TRBJ2-5; D gene ambiguous. V lost 4 bases and J 5 bases, leaving 5 bases between the germline ends. Germline lookup yields CDR1 SQVTM and CDR2 ANQGSEA. The CDR3 runs to 10 residues. CDR3 sequence: CSVAVETQYF. The DNA of the CDR3 is TGCAGCGTTGCGGTGGAGACCCAGTACTTC.

This rearrangement joins TRBV10-3 to TRBJ1-2; D is uncertain. Trimming took 3 bases from V and 1 from J, leaving 9 bases between them. Germline CDR1 reads ENHRY; CDR2 reads SYGVKD. The CDR3 consists of 14 residues. The CDR3 coding sequence is TGTGCCATCAGTGACGGTACCTTTAACTATGGCTACACCTTC. Its protein product is CAISDGTFNYGYTF.

This clonotype was seen many times. The CDR3 DNA sequence: TGTGCCAGTACCCTCGGAGGGTTGAACGAGCAGTACTTC. This gives the protein CASTLGGLNEQYF. The rearrangement uses TRBV19 and TRBJ2-7, with D maybe TRBD2 (6 bases). This CDR3 has 13 amino acids. V was pared by 7 bases and J by 5 bases, with 15 bases between. In germline, CDR1 is LNHDA, CDR2 SQIVND (reference sequence).

This clonotype has more than one count but fewer than ten. Here the CDR3 DNA reads TGTGCCAGCAGCGGAATGGGGAGCGGGAGGTCGGATACGCAGTATTTT. It yields the protein CASSGMGSGRSDTQYF. This chain uses TRBV9 with TRBJ2-3; 9 nucleotides line up with TRBD2. The ends lost 3 bases at V and 6 bases at J; junction bases unmatched: 11. Germline V gene lookup returns CDR1 SGDLS and CDR2 YYNGEE. The CDR3 has 16 residues.

This clonotype was counted at least ten times. The V gene is TRBV5-1, the J gene TRBJ2-7, with 14 nucleotides matching TRBD2. Per the germline V gene, CDR1 is SGHRS and CDR2 is YFSETQ. CDR3 length: 13 residues. With 7 bases clipped from V and 12 bases from J, the junction kept 9 bases outside the gene matches. The CDR3 is CASPGLAGGQTYF. The CDR3 DNA follows: TGCGCCAGCCCCGGACTAGCGGGAGGCCAGACGTACTTC. The full variable domain, completed using reference TRBV5-1 and TRBJ2-7, is KAGVTQTPRYLIKTRGQQVTLSCSPISGHRSVSWYQQTPGQGLQFLFEYFSETQRNKGNFPGRFSGRQFSNSRSEMNVSTLELGDSALYLCASPGLAGGQTYFGPGTRLTVT.

The chain recombines TRBV7-2 with TRBJ2-5; 9 nucleotides line up with TRBD2. The germline gives CDR1 SGHTA, CDR2 FQGNSA. This CDR3 spans 14 amino acids. J gave up 5 bases and V 5 bases, and 6 bases lay outside the gene matches. The CDR3 coding sequence is TGTGCCAGCAGCCCCGGACTAGCGATGGAGACCCAGTACTTC. The encoded protein is CASSPGLAMETQYF.

Written as DNA, the CDR3 is TGCAGTGTTCCAGGGAGGGACACCGGGGAGCTGTTTTTT. Its protein product is CSVPGRDTGELFF. The chain is built from TRBV20-1 and TRBJ2-2, with 7 nucleotides matching TRBD2. Trimming took 7 bases from V and 3 from J; bases not matched to a gene: 5. The CDR3 totals 13 residues. Per the germline V gene, CDR1 is DFQATT and CDR2 is SNEGSKA (reference sequence).